The next 8 T cell receptor beta chains were all read from a single sample in a study of blood T cell repertoires in COVID-19. Sequencing was performed with immunoSEQ multiplex PCR; in TCRdb, only in-frame clones are kept and a portion is missing. Found here are around 97,000 clones, around 80% of them singletons; the top ten hold roughly a tenth. The sample was peripheral blood. Every receptor here comes from a man aged 70 or older with acute or convalescent COVID-19.

This chain uses TRBV29-1 with TRBJ2-1; 12 nucleotides match TRBD1. Per the germline V gene, CDR1 is SQVTM and CDR2 is ANQGSEA. V shed 7 bases, J shed 6 bases, and the junction held 4 bases outside the gene matches. This CDR3 has 13 residues. The CDR3 loop is CSAGQGAGNEQFF. In nucleotides, the CDR3 is TGCAGCGCGGGACAGGGGGCCGGCAATGAGCAGTTCTTC.

This chain connects TRBV10-2 to TRBJ2-7; 7 nucleotides line up with TRBD2. V gave up 7 bases and J gave up 5 bases; unmatched junction bases: 8. CDR1 is WSHSY and CDR2 is SAAADI in the germline V gene. This CDR3 spans 13 amino acids. DNA of the CDR3: TGCGCCAGCATAAATGGGGGGGAGCACGAGCAGTACTTC. Encoded protein: CASINGGEHEQYF.

The CDR3 is CASSEQGSYNEQFF. The CDR3 DNA reads TGTGCCAGTAGCGAACAGGGATCCTACAATGAGCAGTTCTTC. The chain has TRBV19 and TRBJ2-1, with D possibly TRBD1 on 6 matching bases. The CDR3 consists of 14 residues. Germline CDR1 reads LNHDA; CDR2 reads SQIVND (reference sequence). V was pared by 6 bases and J by 1 base, with 10 bases between.

This chain links TRBV6-5 with TRBJ1-2, with D maybe TRBD1 (6 bases). The germline V gene has CDR1 MNHEY and CDR2 SVGAGI. The V end was cut by 0 bases, the J end by 7 bases, with 12 bases between. The CDR3 consists of 14 residues. The CDR3 loop reads CASSYSPGAGGYTF. In DNA form, the CDR3 reads TGTGCCAGCAGTTACTCGCCAGGGGCTGGTGGCTACACCTTC.

The gene calls are TRBV6-5 and TRBJ2-5, with TRBD2 identical over 7 bases. Germline loops: CDR1 MNHEY, CDR2 SVGAGI. V shed 6 bases and J 5 bases; nucleotides not matched to a gene: 9. This CDR3 comprises 14 residues. The CDR3 here is CASRSGAGGETQYF. The CDR3 DNA follows: TGTGCCAGCAGAAGCGGGGCCGGTGGGGAGACCCAGTACTTC.

The J gene is TRBJ2-2, the V gene TRBV3-1 (or the pseudogene TRBV3-2), with 8 bases fitting TRBD1. The CDR3 spans 14 residues. Losses at the gene ends were 7 bases for V and 4 bases for J; bases not matched to a gene: 5. Germline assignment: CDR1 LGHDT and CDR2 YNNKEL (reference sequence). The CDR3 sequence: CASTDRGTTGELFF. For the CDR3, the DNA is TGTGCCAGCACCGACAGGGGAACCACCGGGGAGCTGTTTTTT.

This clone was detected only a few times. V and J are TRBV28 and TRBJ1-1; no clear D gene. The CDR3 is made up of 11 amino acids. Germline assignment: CDR1 MDHEN and CDR2 SYDVKM. V gave up 2 bases and J gave up 7 bases, with 5 bases separating them. CDR3 sequence: CASSLADEAFF. DNA of the CDR3: TGTGCCAGCAGTTTAGCGGATGAAGCTTTCTTT.

V usage is TRBV5-5 and J usage is TRBJ2-2; no clear D gene. In germline, CDR1 is SGHKS, CDR2 YYEKEE (reference sequence). V lost 4 bases to trimming and J lost 1 base, with 2 bases between them. The CDR3 loop spans 12 amino acids. The CDR3 DNA sequence: TGTGCCAGCAGCCAGAACACCGGGGAGCTGTTTTTT. Translated: CASSQNTGELFF.